These 9 T cell receptor beta chains share one sample of origin, sequenced in a study of blood T cell repertoires in COVID-19. The assay was immunoSEQ multiplex PCR, and TCRdb's table has in-frame clones only and misses some. The sample carries 100,000 to 120,000 clones, roughly 91% recorded once. Sequenced: peripheral blood. All receptors derive from a woman aged 45 to 65 with acute or convalescent COVID-19.

V usage is TRBV7-9 and J usage is TRBJ1-2, with D uncertain. Germline V gene sequence: CDR1 SEHNR, CDR2 FQNEAQ (reference sequence). The CDR3 sequence is 14 residues long. V was clipped by 2 bases and J by 4 bases, with 11 bases between them. The CDR3 DNA is TGTGCCAGCAGCTTATCTTCGTCCAGCTATGGCTACACCTTC. Protein product: CASSLSSSSYGYTF.

In DNA, the CDR3 is TGTGCAAGTCGCTTTCTAGCGGGCCGAGGGGGGGACAATGAGCAGTTCTTC. It encodes CASRFLAGRGGDNEQFF. The chain has TRBV12-2 and TRBJ2-1; the table's TRBD2 call for D was not verified on the DNA. TRBV12-2 is annotated as a pseudogene. The CDR3 is made up of 17 amino acids.

This chain links TRBV7-2 with TRBJ2-7; possible D gene TRBD2, 6 bases. Germline V gene data show CDR1 as SGHTA and CDR2 as FQGNSA. Trimming pared 4 bases from V and 4 bases from J, leaving 17 bases between. This CDR3 has 15 amino acids. This CDR3 reads CASSSQVGDFYEQYF. CDR3 DNA sequence: TGTGCCAGCAGCTCCCAAGTCGGGGACTTTTACGAGCAGTACTTC. The variable domain in full, completed from reference TRBV7-2 and TRBJ2-7, reads GAGVSQSPSNKVTEKGKDVELRCDPISGHTALYWYRQSLGQGLEFLIYFQGNSAPDKSGLPSDRFSAERTGGSVSTLTIQRTQQEDSAVYLCASSSQVGDFYEQYFGPGTRLTVT.

V and J are TRBV6-5 and TRBJ2-1; 9 bases align to TRBD1. After removal of 4 bases from V and 3 bases from J, the junction contained 1 base not matched to a gene. The CDR3 contains 14 residues. In germline, CDR1 is MNHEY, CDR2 SVGAGI. The CDR3 here is CASSSDRGYNEQFF. The CDR3 coding sequence is TGTGCCAGCAGTTCGGACAGGGGCTACAATGAGCAGTTCTTC.

This rearrangement joins TRBV19 to TRBJ2-3; no clear D gene. This CDR3 comprises 15 residues. CDR1 and CDR2 (germline): LNHDA, SQIVND (reference sequence). V lost 6 bases, J lost 4 bases, and 17 bases lay in between. CDR3 coding DNA: TGTGCCAGTAGCCGCTCGCTAGGTTCCGCAGATACGCAGTATTTT. Translation: CASSRSLGSADTQYF.

The chain has TRBV7-2 and TRBJ1-4; TRBD1 is a possible D gene (5 bases). This CDR3 is 14 amino acids long. The germline V gene encodes CDR1 SGHTA and CDR2 FQGNSA. V lost 8 bases to trimming and J lost 7 bases, with 17 bases between them. The CDR3 region has the DNA TGTGCCAGCGGCCAAGCGGGGGGTGGTGAAAAACTGTTTTTT. Amino acids: CASGQAGGGEKLFF.

This clone was observed a handful of times. The rearrangement uses TRBV5-1 and TRBJ1-1, with 7 bases lining up with TRBD1. This CDR3 is built from 14 residues. Trimming took 1 base from V and 1 from J; bases not matched to a gene: 1. From germline, CDR1 is SGHRS and CDR2 YFSETQ. CDR3 region: CASSLQGGNTEAFF. CDR3 DNA: TGCGCCAGCAGCTTGCAGGGGGGGAACACTGAAGCTTTCTTT.

The genes are TRBV5-5 and TRBJ1-6; 8 bases align to TRBD1. In germline, CDR1 is SGHKS, CDR2 YYEKEE (reference sequence). CDR3 length: 16 residues. Germline trimming cut 4 bases from V and 7 bases from J; bases unmatched to any gene: 10. CDR3 DNA: TGTGCCAGCAGCCTAGATCCGGGACAGGAAAATTCACCCCTCCACTTT. Its protein is CASSLDPGQENSPLHF.

This chain connects TRBV19 to TRBJ1-4; 7 bases are shared with TRBD1. The CDR3 loop spans 15 amino acids. Trimming took 6 bases from V and 0 from J; bases not matched to a gene: 4. Germline CDR1 and CDR2: LNHDA and SQIVND (reference sequence). CDR3 sequence (DNA): TGTGCCAGTAGGGTAGGGGGCGCAACTAATGAAAAACTGTTTTTT. This codes for CASRVGGATNEKLFF.